This T cell receptor beta chain was documented in a study of blood T cell repertoires in COVID-19. Study-level information: Researchers got acute and convalescent COVID-19 samples from the United States, Italy and Spain.

The cohort comprised adults aged 18 to 89 years residing in approximately 22 US areas. As originally analysed: Amplification with reference gene primers provided the estimates of nucleated cell counts. Profiled with immunoSEQ multiplex PCR; TCRdb holds only in-frame clones, not every one. That table supplies the V and J calls and clone size; D and trimming were determined from the DNA. The data show about 270,000 clones, approximately 90% seen once. The clonotype originates from a woman aged 18-29 years who had recovered from COVID-19. Input material: PBMCs or T cells enriched from blood (not recorded which).

This CDR3 reads CASKRTEDRETQYF. CDR3 DNA sequence: TGTGCCAGTAAGAGGACAGAGGATCGAGAGACCCAGTACTTC. The V and J genes are TRBV19 and TRBJ2-5; a weak D match, TRBD1 (6 bases). CDR3 length equals 14 residues. V was clipped by 7 bases and J by 4 bases, with 16 bases between them. CDR1 and CDR2 (germline): LNHDA, SQIVND (reference sequence).